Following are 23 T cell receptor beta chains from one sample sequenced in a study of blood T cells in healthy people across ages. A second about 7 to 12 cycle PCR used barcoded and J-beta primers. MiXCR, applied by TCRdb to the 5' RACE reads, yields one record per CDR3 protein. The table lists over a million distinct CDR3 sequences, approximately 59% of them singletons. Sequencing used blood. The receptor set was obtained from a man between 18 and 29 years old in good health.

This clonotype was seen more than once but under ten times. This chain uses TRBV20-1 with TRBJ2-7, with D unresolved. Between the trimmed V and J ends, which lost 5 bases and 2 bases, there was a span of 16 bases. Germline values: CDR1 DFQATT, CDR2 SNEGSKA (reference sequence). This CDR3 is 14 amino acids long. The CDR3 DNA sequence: TGCAGTGCTGCCCATCCCGGAAAGGCCTACGAGCAGTACTTC. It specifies CSAAHPGKAYEQYF.

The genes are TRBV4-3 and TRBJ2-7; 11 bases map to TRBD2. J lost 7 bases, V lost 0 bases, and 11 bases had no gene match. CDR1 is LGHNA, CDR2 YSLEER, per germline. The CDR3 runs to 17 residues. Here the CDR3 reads CASSQDYLAGGSREQYF. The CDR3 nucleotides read TGCGCCAGCAGCCAAGATTATCTAGCGGGGGGCTCTCGTGAGCAGTACTTC.

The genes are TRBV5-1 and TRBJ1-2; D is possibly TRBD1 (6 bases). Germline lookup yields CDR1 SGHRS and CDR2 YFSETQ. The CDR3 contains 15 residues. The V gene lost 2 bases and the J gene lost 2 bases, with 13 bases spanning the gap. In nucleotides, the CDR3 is TGCGCCAGCAGCTTAGAGAACAGGGAGAACTATGGCTACACCTTC. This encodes CASSLENRENYGYTF.

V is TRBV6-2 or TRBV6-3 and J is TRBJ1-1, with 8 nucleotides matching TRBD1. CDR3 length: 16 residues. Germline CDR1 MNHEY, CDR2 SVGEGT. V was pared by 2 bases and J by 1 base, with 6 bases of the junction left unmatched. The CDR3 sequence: CASSYAYRGKNTEAFF. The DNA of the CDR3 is TGTGCCAGCAGTTACGCCTACAGGGGGAAGAACACTGAAGCTTTCTTT.

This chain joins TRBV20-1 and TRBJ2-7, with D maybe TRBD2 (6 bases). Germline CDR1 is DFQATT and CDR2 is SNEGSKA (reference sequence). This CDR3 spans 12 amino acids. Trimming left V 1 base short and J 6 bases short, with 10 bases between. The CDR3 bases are TGCAGTGCTAGAGCCTCGGGGGTCGAGCAGTACTTC. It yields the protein CSARASGVEQYF.

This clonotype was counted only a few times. This chain's CDR3 is CASSPTTGNYGYTF. CDR3 nucleotide sequence: TGTGCCAGCAGTCCCACAACAGGGAACTATGGCTACACCTTC. The genes are TRBV28 and TRBJ1-2, with D perhaps TRBD1 (6 bases). CDR1 MDHEN and CDR2 SYDVKM come from the germline V gene. CDR3 length equals 14 residues. Trimming removed 5 bases at V and 2 bases at J, with 12 bases between.

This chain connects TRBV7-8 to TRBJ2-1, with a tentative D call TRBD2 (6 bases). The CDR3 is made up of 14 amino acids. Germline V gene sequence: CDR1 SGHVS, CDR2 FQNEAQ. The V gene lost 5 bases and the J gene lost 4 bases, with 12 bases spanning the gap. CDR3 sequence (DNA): TGTGCCAGCAGCCCAGTGGGACTTTACAATGAGCAGTTCTTC. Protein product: CASSPVGLYNEQFF.

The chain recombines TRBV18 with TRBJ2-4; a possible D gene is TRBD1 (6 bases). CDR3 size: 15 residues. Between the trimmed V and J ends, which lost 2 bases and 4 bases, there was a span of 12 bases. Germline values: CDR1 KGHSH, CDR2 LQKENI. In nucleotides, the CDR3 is TGTGCCAGCTCACCAACGGGACAAGGAAAAAACATTCAGTACTTC. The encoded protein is CASSPTGQGKNIQYF.

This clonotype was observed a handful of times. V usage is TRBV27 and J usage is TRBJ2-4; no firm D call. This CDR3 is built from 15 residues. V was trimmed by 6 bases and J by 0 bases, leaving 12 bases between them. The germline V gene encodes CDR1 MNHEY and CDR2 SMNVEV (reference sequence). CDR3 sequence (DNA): TGTGCCAGCAGACCGCCTACGAAAGCCAAAAACATTCAGTACTTC. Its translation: CASRPPTKAKNIQYF.

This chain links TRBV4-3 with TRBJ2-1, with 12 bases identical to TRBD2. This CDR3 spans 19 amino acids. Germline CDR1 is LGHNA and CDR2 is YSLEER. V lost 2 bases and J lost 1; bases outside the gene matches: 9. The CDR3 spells CASSQSSLAGGRSYNEQFF. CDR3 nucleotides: TGCGCCAGCAGCCAATCGAGCCTAGCGGGGGGGCGATCCTACAATGAGCAGTTCTTC.

The CDR3: CSASGAFVTAYNEQFF. The CDR3 nucleotides read TGCAGTGCTAGCGGGGCTTTTGTAACCGCCTACAATGAGCAGTTCTTC. V and J are TRBV20-1 and TRBJ2-1, with D perhaps matching TRBD1 or TRBD2 (5 bases each). Looked up from germline, CDR1 is DFQATT and CDR2 is SNEGSKA (reference sequence). Trimming cost V 3 bases and J 2 bases, with 17 bases left between them. This CDR3 has 16 amino acids.

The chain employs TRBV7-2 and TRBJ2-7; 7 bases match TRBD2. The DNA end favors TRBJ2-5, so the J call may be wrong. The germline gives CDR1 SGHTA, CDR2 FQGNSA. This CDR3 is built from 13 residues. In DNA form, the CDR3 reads TGTGCCAGCAAGGTAGCGGGTGGGGAGACCCAGTACTTC. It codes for CASKVAGGETQYF.

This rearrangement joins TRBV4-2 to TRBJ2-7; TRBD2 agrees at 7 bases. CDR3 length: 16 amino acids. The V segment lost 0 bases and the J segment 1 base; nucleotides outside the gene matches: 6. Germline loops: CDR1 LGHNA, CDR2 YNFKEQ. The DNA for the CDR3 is TGTGCCAGCAGCCAAGAGTCTAGCGGAATTTCCTACGAGCAGTACTTC. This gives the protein CASSQESSGISYEQYF.

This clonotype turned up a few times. CDR3 coding DNA: TGTGCCACCAGGAGAAGGTTCTATGGCTACACCTTC. The encoded protein is CATRRRFYGYTF. The chain has TRBV24-1 and TRBJ1-2; no firm D call. Germline assignment: CDR1 KGHDR and CDR2 SFDVKD. The V and J ends lost 7 bases and 4 bases respectively, with 9 bases between them. The CDR3 consists of 12 residues.

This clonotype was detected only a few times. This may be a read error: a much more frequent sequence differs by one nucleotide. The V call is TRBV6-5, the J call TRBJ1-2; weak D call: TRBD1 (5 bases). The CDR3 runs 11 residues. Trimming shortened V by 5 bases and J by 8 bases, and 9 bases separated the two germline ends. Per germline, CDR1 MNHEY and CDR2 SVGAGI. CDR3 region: CASSMGDGYTF. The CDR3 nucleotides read TGTGCCAGCAGTATGGGGGACGGCTACACCTTC.

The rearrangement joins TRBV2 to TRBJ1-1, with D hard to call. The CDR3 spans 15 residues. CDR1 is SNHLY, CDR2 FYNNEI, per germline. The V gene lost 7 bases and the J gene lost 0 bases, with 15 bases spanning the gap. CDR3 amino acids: CASKSDPGMNTEAFF. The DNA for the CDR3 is TGTGCCAGCAAGTCAGACCCGGGGATGAACACTGAAGCTTTCTTT.

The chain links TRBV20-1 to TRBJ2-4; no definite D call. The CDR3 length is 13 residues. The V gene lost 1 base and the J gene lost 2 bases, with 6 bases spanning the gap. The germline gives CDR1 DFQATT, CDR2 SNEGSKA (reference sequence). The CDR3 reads CSARVPTKNIQYF. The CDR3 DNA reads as TGCAGTGCTAGAGTTCCCACCAAAAACATTCAGTACTTC.

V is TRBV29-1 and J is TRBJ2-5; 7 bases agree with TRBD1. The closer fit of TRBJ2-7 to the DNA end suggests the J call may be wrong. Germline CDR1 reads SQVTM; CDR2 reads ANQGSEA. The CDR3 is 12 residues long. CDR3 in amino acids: CSVEGQGTEQYF. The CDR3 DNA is TGCAGCGTTGAAGGACAGGGTACCGAGCAGTACTTC.

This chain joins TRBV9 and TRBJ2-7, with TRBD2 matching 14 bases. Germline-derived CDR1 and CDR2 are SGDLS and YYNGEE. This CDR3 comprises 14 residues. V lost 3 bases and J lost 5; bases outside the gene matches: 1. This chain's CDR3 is CASSAGLAGDEQYF. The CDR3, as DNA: TGTGCCAGCAGCGCGGGACTAGCGGGGGACGAGCAGTACTTC.

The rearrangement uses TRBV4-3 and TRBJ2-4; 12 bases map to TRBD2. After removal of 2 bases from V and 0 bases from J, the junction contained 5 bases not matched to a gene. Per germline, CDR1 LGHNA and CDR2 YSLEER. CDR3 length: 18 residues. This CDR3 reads CASSQTLAGGLAKNIQYF. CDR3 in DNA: TGCGCCAGCAGCCAAACCCTAGCGGGGGGGCTAGCCAAAAACATTCAGTACTTC.

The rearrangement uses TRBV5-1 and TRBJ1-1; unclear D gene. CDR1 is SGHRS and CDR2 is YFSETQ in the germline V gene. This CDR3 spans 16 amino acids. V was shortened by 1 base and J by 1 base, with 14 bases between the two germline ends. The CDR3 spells CASSLYGGVRNTEAFF. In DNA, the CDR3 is TGCGCCAGCAGCTTGTACGGCGGTGTGCGGAACACTGAAGCTTTCTTT.

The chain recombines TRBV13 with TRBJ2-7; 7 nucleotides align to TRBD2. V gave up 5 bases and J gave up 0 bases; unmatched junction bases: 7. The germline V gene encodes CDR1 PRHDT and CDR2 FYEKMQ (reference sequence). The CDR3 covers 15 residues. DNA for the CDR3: TGTGCCAGCAGCCACGGACTAGGGAGCTCCTACGAGCAGTACTTC. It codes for CASSHGLGSSYEQYF.

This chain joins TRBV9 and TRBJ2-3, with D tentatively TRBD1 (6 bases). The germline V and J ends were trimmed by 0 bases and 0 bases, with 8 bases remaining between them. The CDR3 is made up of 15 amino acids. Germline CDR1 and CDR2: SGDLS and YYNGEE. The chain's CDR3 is CASSVVGQSTDTQYF. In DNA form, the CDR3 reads TGTGCCAGCAGCGTAGTTGGACAGAGCACAGATACGCAGTATTTT.